Given below is one T cell receptor beta chain in context. Its antigen is still unknown. Per germline, CDR1 MNHNY and CDR2 SVGAGI (reference sequence). Germline trimming cut 5 bases from V and 1 base from J; bases unmatched to any gene: 5. The CDR3 is made up of 16 amino acids. This specimen belongs to a study of graft-versus-host responses after intestinal transplantation. Overall study: Anti-thymocyte globulin induction preceded three to four years of tacrolimus and steroid maintenance in all recipients. Whole-study findings and limits: Detection of GvH clones occurred in recipient marrow, and some had their first appearance in ileum or blood.

Using immunoSEQ multiplex PCR, the repertoire was profiled, and TCRdb retains in-frame clones only, with some absent. The sample gives about 130,000 clones, around nine tenths of which show up once; over 0.15% is in the top ten. V gene TRBV6-6 combines with J gene TRBJ2-2, with TRBD2 identical over 9 bases. This sequence originates from a human donor who received an intestinal transplant. Sample: unstimulated CD4+ T cells sorted from spleen or lymph node cells, taken before intestinal transplant. CDR3 sequence reads: CASSAQRGENTGELFF. CDR3 DNA sequence: TGTGCCAGCAGTGCCCAGCGGGGGGAGAACACCGGGGAGCTGTTTTTT.